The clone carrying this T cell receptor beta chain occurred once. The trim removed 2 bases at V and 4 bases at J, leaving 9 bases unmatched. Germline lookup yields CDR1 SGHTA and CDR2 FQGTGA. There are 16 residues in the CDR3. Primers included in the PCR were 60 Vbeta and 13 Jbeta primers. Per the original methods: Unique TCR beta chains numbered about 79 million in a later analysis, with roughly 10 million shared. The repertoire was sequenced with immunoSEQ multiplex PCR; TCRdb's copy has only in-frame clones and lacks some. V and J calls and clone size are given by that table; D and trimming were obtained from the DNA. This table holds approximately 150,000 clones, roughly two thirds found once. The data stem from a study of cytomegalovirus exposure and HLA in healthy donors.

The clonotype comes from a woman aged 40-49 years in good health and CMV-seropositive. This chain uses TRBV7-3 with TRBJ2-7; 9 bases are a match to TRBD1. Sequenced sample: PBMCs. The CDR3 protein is CASSLVPGQGLYEQYF. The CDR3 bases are TGTGCCAGCAGCTTAGTTCCGGGACAGGGACTTTACGAGCAGTACTTC. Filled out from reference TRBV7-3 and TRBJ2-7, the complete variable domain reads GAGVSQTPSNKVTEKGKYVELRCDPISGHTALYWYRQSLGQGPEFLIYFQGTGAADDSGLPNDRFFAVRPEGSVSTLKIQRTERGDSAVYLCASSLVPGQGLYEQYFGPGTRLTVT.